This T cell receptor (beta chain) was documented in a study of blood T cell repertoires in COVID-19. Study-wide context: Sites in the United States, Italy and Spain provided acute and convalescent COVID-19 samples. Sources were T cells, B-cell-depleted T cells, or PBMCs; the material itself was cDNA or gDNA.

Clones were read by immunoSEQ multiplex PCR, and TCRdb kept only the in-frame ones, dropping some. The table lists about 370,000 clones, 80% to 90% of them singletons. This CDR3 is 14 amino acids long. Trimming took off 7 bases at V and 4 bases at J, with 13 bases between the two ends. Germline CDR1 reads LGHDT; CDR2 reads YNNKEL (reference sequence). In its sample, this clone was seen a few times. Living in 24 US areas, the participants were between 18 and 89 years of age. All recovered Cohort 3 donors got two negative PCRs, got clearance, or saw symptom resolution. The sequencing input was PBMCs or T cells enriched from blood (not recorded which). V is TRBV3-1 (or the pseudogene TRBV3-2) and J is TRBJ2-2; D perhaps matches TRBD1 (6 bases). This clonotype was sampled from a young man who had recovered from COVID-19. The CDR3 DNA reads TGTGCCAGCACCTCTACAGGGATCACCGGGGAGCTGTTTTTT. It yields the protein CASTSTGITGELFF.